This T cell receptor beta chain was recovered during a study of identical twins. V was shortened by 9 bases and J by 5 bases, with 9 bases between the two germline ends. The CDR3 totals 11 residues. Germline assignment: CDR1 LNHNV and CDR2 YYDKDF (reference sequence). Regarding this clonotype: Its antigen is currently unknown.

TCRdb reanalysed the 5' RACE reads using MiXCR and keeps one entry per CDR3 protein. This table holds roughly 700,000 distinct CDR3 sequences, less than 10% found once. Study-wide results and limits: High-abundance cord blood beta clonotypes had fewer insertions; memory repertoires showed none.

Another study also made use of these data, one on yellow fever vaccine responses in identical twins.

V usage is TRBV15 and J usage is TRBJ2-3; D not resolved. This TCR came from a woman under 30 in good health. The sequenced material came from PBMCs. CDR3 sequence (DNA): TGTGCCACACCGGGCCAAGATACGCAGTATTTT. This gives the protein CATPGQDTQYF. The entire variable domain, with the rest obtained from reference TRBV15 and TRBJ2-3, is as follows: DAMVIQNPRYQVTQFGKPVTLSCSQTLNHNVMYWYQQKSSQAPKLLFHYYDKDFNNEADTPDNFQSRRPNTSFCFLDIRSPGLGDTAMYLCATPGQDTQYFGPGTRLTVL.